This record looks at one T cell receptor (beta chain) sequence and its context. Its antigen is not identified. CDR3 length: 15 residues. Trimming stripped 6 bases from V and 0 bases from J, with 12 bases between. The V gene's germline CDR1 is MNHEY and CDR2 SMNVEV (reference sequence). Healthy bone marrow donors made up the cohort. This specimen comes from a study of cytomegalovirus exposure and HLA in healthy donors. Study conclusions and caveats: HLA-A and HLA-B allele assignments for most subjects were reportedly predicted accurately using TCR beta sequences. For cytomegalovirus status, the classifier reportedly gave diagnoses with high specificity and sensitivity.

PCR amplification relied on 60 Vbeta primers (plus 13 Jbeta primers). Using immunoSEQ multiplex PCR, the repertoire was profiled, and TCRdb retains in-frame clones only, with some absent. In total, the table holds 170,000 or so clones. The chain is built from TRBV27 and TRBJ1-3; D is ambiguous. The receptor was derived from a man aged 30-40 years in good health and CMV-seronegative. The sample consisted of PBMCs. Here the CDR3 reads CASRLDISSGNTIYF. CDR3 bases: TGTGCCAGCAGACTAGACATTAGCTCTGGAAACACCATATATTTT.